This T cell receptor beta chain is drawn from a study of blood T cell repertoires in COVID-19. Study in general: The United States, Italy and Spain supplied acute and convalescent COVID-19 samples. PBMCs, B-cell-depleted T cells, or T cells provided the cDNA or gDNA that made up the material.

The trim removed 4 bases at V and 3 bases at J, leaving 2 bases unmatched. Per the germline V gene, CDR1 is MGHDK and CDR2 is SYGVNS. CDR3 length: 14 amino acids. Methods used by the authors: Reference gene primer amplification in the assay estimated nucleated cell counts. Sequencing was performed with immunoSEQ multiplex PCR; in TCRdb, only in-frame clones are kept and a portion is missing. V, J and clone size derive from that table, while D and trimming were established from the DNA sequence. The table has 140,000 or so clones, over 70% seen once. This clone was detected once. The sequenced sample was peripheral blood. V gene TRBV25-1 combines with J gene TRBJ2-3, with TRBD2 matching 9 bases. This sequence was found in a man aged 55 to 70 with active or convalescent COVID-19. The CDR3: CASSVSGRTDTQYF. In nucleotides, the CDR3 is TGTGCCAGCAGTGTAAGCGGGAGGACAGATACGCAGTATTTT.